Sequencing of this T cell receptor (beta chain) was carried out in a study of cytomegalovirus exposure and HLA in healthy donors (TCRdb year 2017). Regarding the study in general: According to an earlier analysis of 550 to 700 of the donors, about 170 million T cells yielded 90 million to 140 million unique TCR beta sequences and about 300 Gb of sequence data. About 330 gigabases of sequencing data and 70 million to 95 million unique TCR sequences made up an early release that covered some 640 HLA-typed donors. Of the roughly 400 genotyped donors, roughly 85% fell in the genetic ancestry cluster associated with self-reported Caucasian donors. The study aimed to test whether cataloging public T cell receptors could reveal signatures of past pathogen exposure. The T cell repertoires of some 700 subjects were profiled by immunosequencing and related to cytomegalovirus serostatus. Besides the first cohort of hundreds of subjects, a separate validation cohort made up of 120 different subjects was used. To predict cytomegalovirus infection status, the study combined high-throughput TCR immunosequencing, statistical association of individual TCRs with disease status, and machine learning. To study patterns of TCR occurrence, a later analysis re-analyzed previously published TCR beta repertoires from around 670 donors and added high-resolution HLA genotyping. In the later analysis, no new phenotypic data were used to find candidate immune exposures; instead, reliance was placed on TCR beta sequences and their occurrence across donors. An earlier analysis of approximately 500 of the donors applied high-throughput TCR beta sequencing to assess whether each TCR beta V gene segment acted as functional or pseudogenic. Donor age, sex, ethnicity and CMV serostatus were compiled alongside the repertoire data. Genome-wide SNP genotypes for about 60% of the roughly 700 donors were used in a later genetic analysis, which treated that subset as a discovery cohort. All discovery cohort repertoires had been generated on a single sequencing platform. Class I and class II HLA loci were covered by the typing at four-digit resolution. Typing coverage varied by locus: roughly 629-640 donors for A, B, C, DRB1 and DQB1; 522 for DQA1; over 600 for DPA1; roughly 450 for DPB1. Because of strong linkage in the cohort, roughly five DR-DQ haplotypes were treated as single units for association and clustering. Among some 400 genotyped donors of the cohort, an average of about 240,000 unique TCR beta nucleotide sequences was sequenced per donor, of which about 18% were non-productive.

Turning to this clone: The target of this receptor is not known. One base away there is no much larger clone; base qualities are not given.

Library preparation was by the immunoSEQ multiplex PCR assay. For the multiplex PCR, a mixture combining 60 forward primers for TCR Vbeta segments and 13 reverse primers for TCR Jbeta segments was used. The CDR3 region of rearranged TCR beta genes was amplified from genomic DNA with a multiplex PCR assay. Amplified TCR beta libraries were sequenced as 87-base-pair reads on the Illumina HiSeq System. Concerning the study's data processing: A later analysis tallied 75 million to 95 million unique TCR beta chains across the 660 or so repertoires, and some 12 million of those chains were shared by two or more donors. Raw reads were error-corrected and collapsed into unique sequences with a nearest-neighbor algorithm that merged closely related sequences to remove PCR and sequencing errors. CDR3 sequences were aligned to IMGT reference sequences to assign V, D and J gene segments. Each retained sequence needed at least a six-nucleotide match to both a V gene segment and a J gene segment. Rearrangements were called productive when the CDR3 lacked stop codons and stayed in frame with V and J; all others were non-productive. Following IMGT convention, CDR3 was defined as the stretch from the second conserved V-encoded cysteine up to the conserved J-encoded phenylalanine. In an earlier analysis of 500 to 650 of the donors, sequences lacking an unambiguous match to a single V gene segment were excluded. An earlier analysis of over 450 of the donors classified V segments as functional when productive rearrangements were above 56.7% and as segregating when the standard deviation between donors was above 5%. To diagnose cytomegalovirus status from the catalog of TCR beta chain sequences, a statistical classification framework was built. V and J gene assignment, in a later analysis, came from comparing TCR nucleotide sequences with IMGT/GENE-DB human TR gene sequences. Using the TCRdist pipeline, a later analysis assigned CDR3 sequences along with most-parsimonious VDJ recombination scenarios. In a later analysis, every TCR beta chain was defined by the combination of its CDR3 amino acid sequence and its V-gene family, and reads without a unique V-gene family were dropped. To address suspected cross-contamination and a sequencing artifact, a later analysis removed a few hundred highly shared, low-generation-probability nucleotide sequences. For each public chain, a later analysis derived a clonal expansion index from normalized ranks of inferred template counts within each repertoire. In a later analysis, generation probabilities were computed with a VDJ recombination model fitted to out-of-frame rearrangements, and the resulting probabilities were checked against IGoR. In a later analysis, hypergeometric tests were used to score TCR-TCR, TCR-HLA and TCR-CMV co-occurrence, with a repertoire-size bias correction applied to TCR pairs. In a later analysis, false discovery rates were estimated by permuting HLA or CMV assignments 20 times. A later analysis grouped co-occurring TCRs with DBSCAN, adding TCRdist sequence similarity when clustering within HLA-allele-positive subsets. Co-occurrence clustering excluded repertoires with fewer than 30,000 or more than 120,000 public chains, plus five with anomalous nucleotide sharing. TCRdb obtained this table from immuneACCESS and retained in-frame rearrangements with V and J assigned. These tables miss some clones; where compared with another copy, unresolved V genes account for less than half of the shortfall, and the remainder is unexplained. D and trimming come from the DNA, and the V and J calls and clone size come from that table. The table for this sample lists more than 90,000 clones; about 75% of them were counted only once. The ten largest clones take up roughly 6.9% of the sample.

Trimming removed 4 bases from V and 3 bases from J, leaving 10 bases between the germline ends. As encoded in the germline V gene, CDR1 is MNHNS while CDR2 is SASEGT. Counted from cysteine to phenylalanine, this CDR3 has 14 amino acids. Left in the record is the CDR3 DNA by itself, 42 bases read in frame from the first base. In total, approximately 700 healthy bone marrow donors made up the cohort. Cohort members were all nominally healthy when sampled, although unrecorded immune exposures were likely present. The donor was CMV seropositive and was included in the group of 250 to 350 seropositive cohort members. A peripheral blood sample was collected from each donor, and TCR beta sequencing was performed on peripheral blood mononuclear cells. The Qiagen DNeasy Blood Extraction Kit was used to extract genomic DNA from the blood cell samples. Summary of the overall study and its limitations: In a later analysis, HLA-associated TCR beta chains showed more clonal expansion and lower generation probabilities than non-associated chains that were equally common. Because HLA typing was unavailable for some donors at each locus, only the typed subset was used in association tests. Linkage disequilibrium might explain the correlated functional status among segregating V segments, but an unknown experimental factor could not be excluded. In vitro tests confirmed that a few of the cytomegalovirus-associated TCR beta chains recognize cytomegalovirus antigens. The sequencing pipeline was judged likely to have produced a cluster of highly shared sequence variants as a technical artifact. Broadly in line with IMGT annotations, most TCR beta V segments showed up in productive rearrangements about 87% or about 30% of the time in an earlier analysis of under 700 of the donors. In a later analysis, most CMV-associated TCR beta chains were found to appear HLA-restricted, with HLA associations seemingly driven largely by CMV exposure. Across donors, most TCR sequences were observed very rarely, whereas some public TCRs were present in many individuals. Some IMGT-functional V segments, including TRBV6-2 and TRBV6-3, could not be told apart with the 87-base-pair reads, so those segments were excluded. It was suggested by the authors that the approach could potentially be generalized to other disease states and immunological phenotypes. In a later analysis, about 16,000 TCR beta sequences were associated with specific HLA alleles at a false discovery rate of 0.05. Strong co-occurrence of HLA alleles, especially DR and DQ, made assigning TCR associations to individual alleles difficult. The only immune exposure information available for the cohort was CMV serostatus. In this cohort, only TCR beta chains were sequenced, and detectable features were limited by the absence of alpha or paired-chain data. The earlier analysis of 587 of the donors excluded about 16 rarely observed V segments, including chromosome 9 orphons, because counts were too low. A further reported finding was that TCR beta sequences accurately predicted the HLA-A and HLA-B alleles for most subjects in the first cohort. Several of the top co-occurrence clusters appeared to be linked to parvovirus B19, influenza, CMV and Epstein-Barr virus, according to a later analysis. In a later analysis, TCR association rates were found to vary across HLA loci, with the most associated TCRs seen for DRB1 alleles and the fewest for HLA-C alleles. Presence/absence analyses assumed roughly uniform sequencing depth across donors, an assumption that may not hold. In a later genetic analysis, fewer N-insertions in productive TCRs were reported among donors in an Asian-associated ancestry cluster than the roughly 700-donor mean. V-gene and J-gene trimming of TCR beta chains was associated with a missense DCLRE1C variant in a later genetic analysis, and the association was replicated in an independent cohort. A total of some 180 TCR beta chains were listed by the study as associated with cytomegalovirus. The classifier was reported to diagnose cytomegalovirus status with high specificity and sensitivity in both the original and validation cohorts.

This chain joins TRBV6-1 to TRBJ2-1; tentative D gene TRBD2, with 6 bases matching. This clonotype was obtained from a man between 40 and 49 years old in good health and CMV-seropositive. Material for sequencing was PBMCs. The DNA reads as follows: TGTGCCAGCAGTGTCCGCGGGATCTACAATGAGCAGTTCTTC. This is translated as CASSVRGIYNEQFF.